The sequence of this T cell receptor beta chain was determined in a study of blood T cell repertoires in COVID-19. V trimming: 5 bases; J trimming: 3 bases; junction bases outside the gene matches: 11. The germline gives CDR1 MNHEY, CDR2 SMNVEV (reference sequence). This CDR3 region has 17 residues. Profiling relied on immunoSEQ multiplex PCR, and the TCRdb table lists in-frame clones only, not all of them. The sample holds approximately 44,000 clones; about 90% are singletons and the top ten take over 1%. The source material was peripheral blood. The V gene is TRBV27, the J gene TRBJ2-1; 9 positions match TRBD1. The receptor's source is a woman between 35 and 50 years old with acute or convalescent COVID-19. The CDR3 protein is CASSPSPGQGIYNEQFF. CDR3 nucleotide sequence: TGTGCCAGCAGTCCCTCCCCGGGACAGGGAATCTACAATGAGCAGTTCTTC.